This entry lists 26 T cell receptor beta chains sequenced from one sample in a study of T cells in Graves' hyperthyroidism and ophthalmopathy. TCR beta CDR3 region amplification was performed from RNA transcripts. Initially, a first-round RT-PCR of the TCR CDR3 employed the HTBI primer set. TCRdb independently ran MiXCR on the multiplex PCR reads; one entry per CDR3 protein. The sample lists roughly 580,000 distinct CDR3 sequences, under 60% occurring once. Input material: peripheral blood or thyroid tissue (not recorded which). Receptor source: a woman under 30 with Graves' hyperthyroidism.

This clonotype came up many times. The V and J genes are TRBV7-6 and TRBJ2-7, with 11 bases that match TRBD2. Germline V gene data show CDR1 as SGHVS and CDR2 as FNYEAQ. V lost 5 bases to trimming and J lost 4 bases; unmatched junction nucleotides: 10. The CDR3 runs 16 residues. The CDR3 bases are TGTGCCAGCAGCCTGTATAGCGGGAGGGCCTCGTACGAGCAGTACTTC. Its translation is CASSLYSGRASYEQYF. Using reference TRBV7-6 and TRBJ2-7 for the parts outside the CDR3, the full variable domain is GAGVSQSPRYKVTKRGQDVALRCDPISGHVSLYWYRQALGQGPEFLTYFNYEAQQDKSGLPNDRFSAERPEGSISTLTIQRTEQRDSAMYRCASSLYSGRASYEQYFGPGTRLTVT.

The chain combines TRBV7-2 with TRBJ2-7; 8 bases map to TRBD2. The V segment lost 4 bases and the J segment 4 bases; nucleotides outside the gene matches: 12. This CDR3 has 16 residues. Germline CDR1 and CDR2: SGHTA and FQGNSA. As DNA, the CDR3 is TGTGCCAGCAGCTCACCCCTAGGAGCGGGAGTTTACGAGCAGTACTTC. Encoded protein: CASSSPLGAGVYEQYF.

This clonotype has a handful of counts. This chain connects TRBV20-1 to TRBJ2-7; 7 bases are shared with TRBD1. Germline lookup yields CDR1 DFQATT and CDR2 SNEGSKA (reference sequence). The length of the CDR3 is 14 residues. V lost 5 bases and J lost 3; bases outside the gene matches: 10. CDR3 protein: CSASTRDSYYEQYF. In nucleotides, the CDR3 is TGCAGTGCTTCCACCCGGGACAGCTACTACGAGCAGTACTTC.

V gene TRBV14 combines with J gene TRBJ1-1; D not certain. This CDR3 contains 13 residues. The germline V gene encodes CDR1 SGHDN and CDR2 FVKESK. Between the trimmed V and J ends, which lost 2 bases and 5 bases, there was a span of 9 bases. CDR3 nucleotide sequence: TGTGCCAGCAGCCAACAGGTTCGTACTGAAGCTTTCTTT. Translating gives CASSQQVRTEAFF.

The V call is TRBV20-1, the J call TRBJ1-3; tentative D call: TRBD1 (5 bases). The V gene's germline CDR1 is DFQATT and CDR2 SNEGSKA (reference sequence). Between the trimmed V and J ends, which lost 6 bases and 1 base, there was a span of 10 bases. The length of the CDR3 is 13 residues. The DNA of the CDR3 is TGCAGTGCGGACACGGCTTCTGGAAACACCATATATTTT. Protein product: CSADTASGNTIYF.

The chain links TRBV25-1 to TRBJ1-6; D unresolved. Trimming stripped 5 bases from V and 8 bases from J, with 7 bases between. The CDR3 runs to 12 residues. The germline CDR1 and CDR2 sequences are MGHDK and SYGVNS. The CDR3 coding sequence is TGTGCCAGCAGTTTGGTAGATTCACCCCTCCACTTT. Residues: CASSLVDSPLHF.

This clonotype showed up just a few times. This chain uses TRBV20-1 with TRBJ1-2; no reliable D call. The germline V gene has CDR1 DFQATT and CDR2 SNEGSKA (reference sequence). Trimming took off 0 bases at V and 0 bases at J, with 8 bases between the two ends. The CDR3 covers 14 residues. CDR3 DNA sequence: TGCAGTGCTAGAGATTGGGAGACTAACTATGGCTACACCTTC. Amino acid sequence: CSARDWETNYGYTF.

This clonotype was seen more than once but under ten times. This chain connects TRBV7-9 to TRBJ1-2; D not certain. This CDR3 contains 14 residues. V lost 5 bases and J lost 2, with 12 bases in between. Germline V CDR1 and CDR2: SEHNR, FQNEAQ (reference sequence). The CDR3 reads CASSDPGYNYGYTF. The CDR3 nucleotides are TGTGCCAGCAGCGATCCGGGTTACAACTATGGCTACACCTTC.

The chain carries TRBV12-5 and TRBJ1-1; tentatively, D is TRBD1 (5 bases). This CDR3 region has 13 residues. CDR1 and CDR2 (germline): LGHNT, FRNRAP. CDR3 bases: TGTGCCAGCAGCCCCGGGTTGGGGGTGGCGGCTTTCTTT. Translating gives CASSPGLGVAAFF.

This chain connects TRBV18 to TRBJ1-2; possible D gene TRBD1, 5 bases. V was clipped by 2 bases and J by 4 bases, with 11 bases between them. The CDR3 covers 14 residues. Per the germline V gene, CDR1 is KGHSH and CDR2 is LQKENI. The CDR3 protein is CASSPSAGPYGYTF. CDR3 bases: TGTGCCAGCTCACCATCGGCGGGGCCCTATGGCTACACCTTC. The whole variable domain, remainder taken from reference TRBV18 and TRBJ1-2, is NAGVMQNPRHLVRRRGQEARLRCSPMKGHSHVYWYRQLPEEGLKFMVYLQKENIIDESGMPKERFSAEFPKEGPSILRIQQVVRGDSAAYFCASSPSAGPYGYTFGSGTRLTVV.

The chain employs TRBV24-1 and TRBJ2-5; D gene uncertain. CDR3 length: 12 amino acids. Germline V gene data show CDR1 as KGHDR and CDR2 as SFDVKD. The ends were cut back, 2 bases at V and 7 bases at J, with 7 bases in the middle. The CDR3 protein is CATSDSVRTQYF. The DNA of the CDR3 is TGTGCCACCAGTGATTCCGTGCGGACCCAGTACTTC.

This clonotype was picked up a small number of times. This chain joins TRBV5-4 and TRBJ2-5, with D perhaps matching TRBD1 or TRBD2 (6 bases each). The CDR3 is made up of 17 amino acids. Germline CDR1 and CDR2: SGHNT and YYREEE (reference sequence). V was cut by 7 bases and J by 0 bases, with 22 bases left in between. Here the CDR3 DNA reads TGTGCCAGCTCACCACCGGGGGCAGGGCTCGACCAAGAGACCCAGTACTTC. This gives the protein CASSPPGAGLDQETQYF.

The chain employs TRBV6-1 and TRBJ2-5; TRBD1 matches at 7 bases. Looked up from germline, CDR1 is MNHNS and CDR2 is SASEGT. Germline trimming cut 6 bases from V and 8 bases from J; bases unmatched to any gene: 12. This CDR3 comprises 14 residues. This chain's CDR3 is CASRQTGDVDTQYF. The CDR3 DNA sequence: TGTGCCAGCAGGCAAACAGGGGACGTAGATACCCAGTACTTC.

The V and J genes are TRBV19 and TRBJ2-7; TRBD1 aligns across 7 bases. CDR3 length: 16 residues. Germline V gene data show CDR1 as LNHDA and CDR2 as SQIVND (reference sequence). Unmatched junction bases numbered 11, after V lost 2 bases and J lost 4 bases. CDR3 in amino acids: CASSISPGGRWYEQYF. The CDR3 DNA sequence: TGTGCCAGTAGTATATCGCCAGGGGGTAGATGGTACGAGCAGTACTTC.

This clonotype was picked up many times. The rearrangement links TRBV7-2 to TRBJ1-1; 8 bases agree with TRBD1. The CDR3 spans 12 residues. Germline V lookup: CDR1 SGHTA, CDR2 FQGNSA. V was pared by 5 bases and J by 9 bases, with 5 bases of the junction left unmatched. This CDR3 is CASSIDRGQAFF. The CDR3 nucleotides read TGTGCCAGCAGCATTGACAGGGGCCAAGCTTTCTTT.

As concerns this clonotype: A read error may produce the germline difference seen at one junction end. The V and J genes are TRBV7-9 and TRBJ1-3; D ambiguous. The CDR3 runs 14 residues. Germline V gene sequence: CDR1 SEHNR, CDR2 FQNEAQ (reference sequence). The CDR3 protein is CASSLKVGGYTIYF. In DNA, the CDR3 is TGTGCCAGCAGCCTGAAAGTTGGTGGATACACCATATATTTT. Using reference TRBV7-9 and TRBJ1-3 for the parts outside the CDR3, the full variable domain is DTGVSQNPRHKITKRGQNVTFRCDPISEHNRLYWYRQTLGQGPEFLTYFQNEAQLEKSRLLSDRFSAERPKGSFSTLEIQRTEQGDSAMYLCASSLKVGGYTIYFGEGSWLTVV.

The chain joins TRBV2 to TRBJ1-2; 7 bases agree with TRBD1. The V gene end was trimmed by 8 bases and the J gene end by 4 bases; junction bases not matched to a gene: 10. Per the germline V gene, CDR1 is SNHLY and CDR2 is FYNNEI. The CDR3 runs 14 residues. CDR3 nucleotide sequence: TGTGCCAGCGAAGGACAGGAGGGGGGCTATGGCTACACCTTC. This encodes CASEGQEGGYGYTF.

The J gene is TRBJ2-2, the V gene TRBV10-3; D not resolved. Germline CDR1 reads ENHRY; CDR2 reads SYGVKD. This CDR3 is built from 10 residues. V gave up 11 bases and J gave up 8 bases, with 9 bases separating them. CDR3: CASNQGELFF. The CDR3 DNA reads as TGTGCCTCCAACCAGGGGGAGCTGTTTTTT.

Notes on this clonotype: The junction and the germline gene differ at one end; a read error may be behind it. CDR3 region: CASSQERSAILGYEQYF. The CDR3, as DNA: TGCGCCAGCAGCCAAGAACGATCGGCCATCCTGGGCTACGAGCAGTACTTC. The chain combines TRBV7-6 with TRBJ2-7; D remains unclear. The length of the CDR3 is 17 residues. CDR1 and CDR2 (germline): SGHVS, FNYEAQ.

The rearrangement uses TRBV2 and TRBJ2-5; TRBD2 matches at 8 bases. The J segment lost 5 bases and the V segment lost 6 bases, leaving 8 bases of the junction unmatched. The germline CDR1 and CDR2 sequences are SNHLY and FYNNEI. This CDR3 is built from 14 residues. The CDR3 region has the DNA TGTGCCAGCAGAGCCTTACCGGGAGGGGAGACCCAGTACTTC. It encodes CASRALPGGETQYF.

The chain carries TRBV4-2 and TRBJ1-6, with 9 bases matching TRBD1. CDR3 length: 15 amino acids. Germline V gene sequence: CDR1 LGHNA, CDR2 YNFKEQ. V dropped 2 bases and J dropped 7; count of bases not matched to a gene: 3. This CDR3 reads CASSQFDRGNSPLHF. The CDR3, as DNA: TGTGCCAGCAGCCAATTCGACAGGGGGAATTCACCCCTCCACTTT.

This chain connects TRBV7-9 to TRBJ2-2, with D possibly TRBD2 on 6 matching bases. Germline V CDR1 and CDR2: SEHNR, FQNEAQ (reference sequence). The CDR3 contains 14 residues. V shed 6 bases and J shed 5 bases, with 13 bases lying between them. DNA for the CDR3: TGTGCCAGCAGGGGCGGGAAGGTGACCGGGGAGCTGTTTTTT. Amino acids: CASRGGKVTGELFF. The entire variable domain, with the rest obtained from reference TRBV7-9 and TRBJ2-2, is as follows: DTGVSQNPRHKITKRGQNVTFRCDPISEHNRLYWYRQTLGQGPEFLTYFQNEAQLEKSRLLSDRFSAERPKGSFSTLEIQRTEQGDSAMYLCASRGGKVTGELFFGEGSRLTVL.

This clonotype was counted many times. The CDR3 region has the DNA TGCAGTGCTCCGGGACAGGCTGGAAACACCATATATTTT. The encoded protein is CSAPGQAGNTIYF. The chain couples TRBV20-1 to TRBJ1-3, with 8 positions matching TRBD1. The CDR3 extends over 13 amino acids. V was clipped by 5 bases and J by 2 bases; unmatched bases: 2. Germline V CDR1 and CDR2: DFQATT, SNEGSKA (reference sequence).

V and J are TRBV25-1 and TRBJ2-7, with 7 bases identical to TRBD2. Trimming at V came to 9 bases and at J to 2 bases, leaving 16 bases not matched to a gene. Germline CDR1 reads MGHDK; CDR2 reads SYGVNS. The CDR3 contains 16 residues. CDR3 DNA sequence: TGTGCCAGACTCCCTAACAGCGGGACTGGGGCCTACGAGCAGTACTTC. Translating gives CARLPNSGTGAYEQYF.

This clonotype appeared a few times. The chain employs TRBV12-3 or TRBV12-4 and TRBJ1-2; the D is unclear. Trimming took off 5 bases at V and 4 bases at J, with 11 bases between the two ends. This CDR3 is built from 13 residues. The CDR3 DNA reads TGTGCCAGCAGTCAGAGCGGAAGCTATGGCTACACCTTC. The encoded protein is CASSQSGSYGYTF.

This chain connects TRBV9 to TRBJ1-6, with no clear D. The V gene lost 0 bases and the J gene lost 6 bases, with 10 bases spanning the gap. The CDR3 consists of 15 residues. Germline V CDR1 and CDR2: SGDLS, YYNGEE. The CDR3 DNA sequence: TGTGCCAGCAGCGTAGGTTCGGGCAGTAATTCACCCCTCCACTTT. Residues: CASSVGSGSNSPLHF.